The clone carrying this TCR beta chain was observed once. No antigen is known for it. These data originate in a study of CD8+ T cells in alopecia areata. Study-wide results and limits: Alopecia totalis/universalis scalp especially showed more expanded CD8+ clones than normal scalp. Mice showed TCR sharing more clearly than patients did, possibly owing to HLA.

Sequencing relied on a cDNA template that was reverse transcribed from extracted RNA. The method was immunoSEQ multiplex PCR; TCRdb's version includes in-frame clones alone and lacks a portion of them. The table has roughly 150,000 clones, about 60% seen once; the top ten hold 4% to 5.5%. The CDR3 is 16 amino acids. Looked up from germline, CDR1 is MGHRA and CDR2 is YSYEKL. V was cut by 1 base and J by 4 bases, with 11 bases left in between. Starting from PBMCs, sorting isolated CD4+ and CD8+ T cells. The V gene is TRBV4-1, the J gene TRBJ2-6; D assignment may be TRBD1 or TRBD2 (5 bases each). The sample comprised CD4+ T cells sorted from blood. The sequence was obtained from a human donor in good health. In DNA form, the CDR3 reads TGCGCCAGCAGCCAAGTGGGACGTGGCGGGGCCAACGTCCTGACTTTC. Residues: CASSQVGRGGANVLTF.